This TCR beta chain derives from a study of OX40 agonist ivuxolimab in advanced cancers. This table comes from immunoSEQ multiplex PCR, and its TCRdb copy is limited to in-frame clones, with some not included. The table records about 74,000 clones, roughly 83% of them present only once. From germline, CDR1 is SGHTA and CDR2 FQGTGA. This CDR3 has 12 amino acids. V was shortened by 4 bases and J by 3 bases, with 3 bases between the two germline ends. The clonotype originates from an adult with an advanced solid tumor such as melanoma, head and neck, liver or kidney cancer. The chain is built from TRBV7-3 and TRBJ2-2, with no clear D. Sequenced material: CD4+ or CD8+ T cells sorted from blood, taken in a trial of the OX40 agonist ivuxolimab. CDR3 loop: CASSSHTGELFF. CDR3 sequence (DNA): TGTGCCAGCAGCTCACACACCGGGGAGCTGTTTTTT.